This is a list of T cell receptor beta chains from one sample in a study of shared clonotypes between healthy human individuals. Clones were sequenced by immunoSEQ multiplex PCR, and TCRdb holds only the in-frame ones, with some missing. The sample includes some 500,000 clones, about 96% of them seen just once. The sequencing input was naive CD4+ T cells sorted from blood. Source of these receptors: a woman in her twenties or thirties in good health. CDR3s leave out the opening cysteine and the closing phenylalanine or tryptophan. The order of the fields is clone size, D gene, J gene, V gene, CDR3 protein. A D gene is named only where the DNA matches it firmly. Clone size is shown for a subset of rows, as once, few, many or a class of expanded clone.

NA | TRBD1 | TRBJ1-2 | TRBV4-1 | ASSHGTGKDYGYT
NA | NA | TRBJ2-5 | TRBV29-1 | SGSWTAQETQY
NA | TRBD2 | TRBJ2-2 | TRBV7-9 | ASSSLAGEPGELF
NA | NA | TRBJ2-7 | TRBV11-3 | ASVLEPPRYEQY
NA | NA | TRBJ2-7 | TRBV2 | ASSEDFVGGVFSYEQY
NA | NA | TRBJ2-1 | TRBV6-4 | ASSQTPGTYNEQF
NA | NA | TRBJ2-1 | TRBV19 | ASRQRGNEQF
NA | NA | TRBJ2-7 | TRBV5-5 | ASSLVPESSYEQY
NA | TRBD2 | TRBJ2-1 | TRBV25-1 | ASSLAGGMNEQF
NA | TRBD2 | TRBJ2-2 | TRBV28 | ASSLKIGTSAIGELF
NA | TRBD2 | TRBJ2-7 | TRBV9 | ASSVMAGAVEQY
NA | TRBD1 | TRBJ1-1 | TRBV5-1 | ASSNTGGVGTEAF
NA | NA | TRBJ1-2 | TRBV11-2 | ASSLDRGLNYGYT
NA | TRBD1 | TRBJ2-7 | TRBV14 | ASGRTGQRKGEQY
NA | NA | TRBJ1-1 | TRBV6-5 | ASSLGLSIEAF
NA | NA | TRBJ2-5 | TRBV5-1 | ASSLAHKQETQY
NA | TRBD2 | TRBJ2-1 | TRBV11-2 | ASSLDRAPGTKKNEQF
NA | NA | TRBJ2-2 | TRBV6-5 | ASSRSTGELF
NA | TRBD1 | TRBJ1-5 | TRBV5-1 | ASSSGQGQPQH
NA | NA | TRBJ1-1 | TRBV6-6 | ASRDRTGSDTEAF
once | TRBD1 | TRBJ2-6 | TRBV2 | ASSRQGSGSGANVLT
NA | TRBD2 | TRBJ2-1 | TRBV2 | ASRAPSGREYEQF
NA | NA | TRBJ1-2 | TRBV11-2 | ASSALAGFNYGYT
NA | TRBD2 | TRBJ2-1 | TRBV5-1 | ASSLTVAGVGNEQF